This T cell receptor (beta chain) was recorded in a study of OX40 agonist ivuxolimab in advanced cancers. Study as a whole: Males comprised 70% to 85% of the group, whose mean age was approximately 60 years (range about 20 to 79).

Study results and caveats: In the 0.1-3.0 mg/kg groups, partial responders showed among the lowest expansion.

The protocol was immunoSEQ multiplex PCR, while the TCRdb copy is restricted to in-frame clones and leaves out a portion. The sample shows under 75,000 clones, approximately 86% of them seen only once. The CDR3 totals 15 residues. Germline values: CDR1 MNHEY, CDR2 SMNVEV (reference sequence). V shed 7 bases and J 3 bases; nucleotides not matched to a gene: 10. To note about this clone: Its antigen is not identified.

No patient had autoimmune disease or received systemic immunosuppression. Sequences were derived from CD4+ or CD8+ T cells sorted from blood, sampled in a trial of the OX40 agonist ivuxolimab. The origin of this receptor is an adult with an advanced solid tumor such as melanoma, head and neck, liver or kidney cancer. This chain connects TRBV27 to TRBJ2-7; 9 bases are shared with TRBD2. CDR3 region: CASNSWASGIYEQYF. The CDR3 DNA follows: TGTGCCAGCAACTCTTGGGCTAGCGGGATCTACGAGCAGTACTTC.